The 22 T cell receptor beta chains below come from one sample, sequenced in a study of cytomegalovirus exposure and HLA in healthy donors. The PCR had 60 Vbeta and 13 Jbeta primers. The data were produced by immunoSEQ multiplex PCR, yet TCRdb's version contains in-frame clones alone and is incomplete. The table includes approximately 120,000 clones, around 80% detected once. The sequencing input was PBMCs. These receptors all come from a young woman in good health and CMV-seronegative.

The chain carries TRBV5-5 and TRBJ1-2; 7 bases agree with TRBD1. V gave up 0 bases and J gave up 2 bases; unmatched junction bases: 7. Looked up from germline, CDR1 is SGHKS and CDR2 is YYEKEE (reference sequence). The CDR3 sequence is 16 residues long. DNA of the CDR3: TGTGCCAGCAGCTTGGGACCGGACAGGCCCAACTATGGCTACACCTTC. It translates to CASSLGPDRPNYGYTF.

The chain links TRBV28 to TRBJ1-2; 7 nucleotides agree with TRBD1. The CDR3 length is 18 residues. Germline loops: CDR1 MDHEN, CDR2 SYDVKM. V shed 5 bases, J shed 0 bases, and the junction held 15 bases outside the gene matches. The CDR3 spells CASSQWTGRGSANYGYTF. In DNA, the CDR3 is TGTGCCAGCAGTCAATGGACAGGCCGCGGTTCGGCTAACTATGGCTACACCTTC.

The CDR3 reads CASNFWRNEQFF. CDR3 nucleotide sequence: TGTGCCAGTAACTTCTGGAGAAATGAGCAGTTCTTC. V gene TRBV2 combines with J gene TRBJ2-1; D is uncertain. Trimming shortened V by 9 bases and J by 7 bases, and 13 bases separated the two germline ends. Germline V gene data show CDR1 as SNHLY and CDR2 as FYNNEI. CDR3 length: 12 residues.

The V and J genes are TRBV4-1 and TRBJ2-3; D unclear. The ends were cut back, 8 bases at V and 8 bases at J, with 14 bases in the middle. CDR3 length: 12 amino acids. The germline V gene encodes CDR1 MGHRA and CDR2 YSYEKL. Here the CDR3 reads CASSDLGVTQYF. Written as DNA, the CDR3 is TGCGCCAGCTCCGACCTAGGCGTTACGCAGTATTTT.

The chain is built from TRBV2 and TRBJ1-6, with 9 bases lining up with TRBD1. Trimming removed 3 bases from V and 10 bases from J; junction bases left unmatched: 7. Germline assignment: CDR1 SNHLY and CDR2 FYNNEI. This CDR3 has 15 residues. The CDR3 loop is CASSDLGTGISPLHF. In nucleotides, the CDR3 is TGTGCCAGCAGTGACCTCGGGACAGGGATCTCACCCCTCCACTTT. Supplemented by reference TRBV2 and TRBJ1-6, the full variable domain reads EPEVTQTPSHQVTQMGQEVILRCVPISNHLYFYWYRQILGQKVEFLVSFYNNEISEKSEIFDDQFSVERPDGSNFTLKIRSTKLEDSAMYFCASSDLGTGISPLHFGNGTRLTVT.

This chain links TRBV7-2 with TRBJ2-1, with D possibly TRBD1 on 6 matching bases. This CDR3 is built from 14 residues. The germline V gene encodes CDR1 SGHTA and CDR2 FQGNSA. V gave up 1 base and J gave up 7 bases, with 11 bases separating them. The CDR3 nucleotides are TGTGCCAGCAGCTTAGGGACAGCGGAAAATGAGCAGTTCTTC. Translation: CASSLGTAENEQFF.

The table lists this clone with a count of one. The genes are TRBV28 and TRBJ2-5; tentative D call: TRBD2 (6 bases). Germline CDR1 is MDHEN and CDR2 is SYDVKM. The CDR3 consists of 15 residues. Trimming shortened V by 4 bases and J by 1 base, and 13 bases separated the two germline ends. CDR3: CASSSPVAVQETQYF. The CDR3 DNA reads TGTGCCAGCAGTTCCCCCGTAGCGGTCCAAGAGACCCAGTACTTC.

As to this clone: At one end, the junction sequence differs from germline, possibly due to a read error. The chain links TRBV7-9 to TRBJ1-2, with 9 bases lining up with TRBD1. Germline CDR1 SEHNR, CDR2 FQNEAQ (reference sequence). The CDR3 spans 17 residues. The CDR3 loop reads CSSSPNNRGRSGYGYTF. CDR3 DNA: TGTTCCAGCAGCCCCAATAACAGGGGGCGTAGCGGCTATGGCTACACCTTC.

This chain links TRBV19 with TRBJ2-7; 9 bases fit TRBD1. This CDR3 has 14 residues. Trimming took 4 bases from V and 6 from J; bases not matched to a gene: 7. Germline V lookup: CDR1 LNHDA, CDR2 SQIVND (reference sequence). The CDR3 spells CASSTDRGVGEQYF. CDR3 nucleotide sequence: TGTGCCAGTAGTACGGACAGGGGTGTCGGCGAGCAGTACTTC.

The chain has TRBV6-5 and TRBJ2-7; 7 bases are shared with TRBD1. Germline V gene sequence: CDR1 MNHEY, CDR2 SVGAGI. The CDR3 loop spans 11 amino acids. V dropped 4 bases and J dropped 10; count of bases not matched to a gene: 4. The CDR3 DNA reads TGTGCCAGCAGTTCCCGGGACAGTCAGTACTTC. Translated: CASSSRDSQYF.

The table lists this clone with a count of one. The chain recombines TRBV29-1 with TRBJ1-4; D is possibly TRBD1 (5 bases). Per the germline V gene, CDR1 is SQVTM and CDR2 is ANQGSEA. This CDR3 comprises 12 residues. V lost 7 bases to trimming and J lost 5 bases, with 11 bases between them. Here the CDR3 reads CSGAGNNEKLFF. CDR3 nucleotides: TGCAGCGGGGCAGGGAACAATGAAAAACTGTTTTTT.

This clone showed up just once. The rearrangement joins TRBV10-1 to TRBJ2-1, with 7 bases that match TRBD1. Losses at the gene ends were 5 bases for V and 3 bases for J; bases not matched to a gene: 7. The CDR3 loop spans 15 amino acids. CDR1 and CDR2 (germline): WNHNN, SYGVQD (reference sequence). The CDR3 DNA is TGCGCCAGCAGTCCCGGGACAGCAAACTACAATGAGCAGTTCTTC. As protein: CASSPGTANYNEQFF.

Only one count was recorded for this clone. The J gene is TRBJ1-2, the V gene TRBV4-1; 10 nucleotides line up with TRBD1. CDR3 length equals 15 residues. The J segment lost 8 bases and the V segment lost 4 bases, leaving 10 bases of the junction unmatched. Germline lookup yields CDR1 MGHRA and CDR2 YSYEKL. The CDR3 DNA reads as TGCGCCAGCAGCCCCCTCCGGGACAGGGGAATCGGCTACACCTTC. It yields the protein CASSPLRDRGIGYTF.

This clone is a singleton in its sample. The chain recombines TRBV4-1 with TRBJ1-1, with D unresolved. Per germline, CDR1 MGHRA and CDR2 YSYEKL. The CDR3 extends over 14 amino acids. V lost 1 base to trimming and J lost 1 base, with 7 bases between them. CDR3 sequence reads: CASSQGARNTEAFF. The DNA of the CDR3 is TGCGCCAGCAGCCAAGGGGCAAGGAACACTGAAGCTTTCTTT.

The chain uses TRBV19 and TRBJ1-2; 7 bases map to TRBD1. CDR1 is LNHDA, CDR2 SQIVND, per germline (reference sequence). CDR3 length: 16 amino acids. The J segment lost 7 bases and the V segment lost 9 bases, leaving 20 bases of the junction unmatched. The CDR3 DNA is TGTGCCAGCACCCGTTTGACAGGGCAGAGTTGGGGTGGCTACACCTTC. Translation: CASTRLTGQSWGGYTF.

The rearrangement links TRBV7-2 to TRBJ2-1; D possibly corresponds to TRBD1 (5 bases). Germline CDR1 is SGHTA and CDR2 is FQGNSA. V lost 1 base to trimming and J lost 7 bases, with 14 bases between them. This CDR3 has 15 residues. The CDR3 protein is CASSLVRQGKNEQFF. CDR3 sequence (DNA): TGTGCCAGCAGCTTAGTGCGGCAGGGTAAAAATGAGCAGTTCTTC.

J is TRBJ1-1 and V is TRBV30; 7 bases align to TRBD1. The CDR3 totals 16 residues. CDR1 and CDR2 (germline): GTSNPN, SVGIG (reference sequence). V shed 0 bases and J 0 bases; nucleotides not matched to a gene: 7. The CDR3 sequence: CAWSVPRQGLNTEAFF. The CDR3 nucleotides read TGTGCCTGGAGTGTACCCCGACAGGGCCTGAACACTGAAGCTTTCTTT.

The rearrangement links TRBV20-1 to TRBJ1-1; no definite D call. This CDR3 is 11 amino acids long. Germline lookup yields CDR1 DFQATT and CDR2 SNEGSKA (reference sequence). Trimming pared 5 bases from V and 5 bases from J, leaving 9 bases between. The DNA of the CDR3 is TGCAGTGCTCCTCGGGATACTGAAGCTTTCTTT. This sequence encodes CSAPRDTEAFF.

The chain combines TRBV5-1 with TRBJ2-7; 8 bases are a match to TRBD1. Losses at the gene ends were 1 base for V and 1 base for J; bases not matched to a gene: 7. CDR1 SGHRS and CDR2 YFSETQ come from the germline V gene. The CDR3 covers 16 residues. CDR3 loop: CASSLRSDRVSYEQYF. CDR3 in DNA: TGCGCCAGCAGCTTGCGTTCGGACAGGGTGTCCTACGAGCAGTACTTC. The complete variable domain, with remaining parts taken from reference TRBV5-1 and TRBJ2-7, reads KAGVTQTPRYLIKTRGQQVTLSCSPISGHRSVSWYQQTPGQGLQFLFEYFSETQRNKGNFPGRFSGRQFSNSRSEMNVSTLELGDSALYLCASSLRSDRVSYEQYFGPGTRLTVT.

The CDR3 here is CASSLVDSRNTEAFF. The CDR3 nucleotides read TGCGCCAGCAGCTTAGTTGACAGTCGGAACACTGAAGCTTTCTTT. V and J are TRBV5-1 and TRBJ1-1, with D possibly matching TRBD1 (5 bases). The germline CDR1 and CDR2 sequences are SGHRS and YFSETQ. The CDR3 is made up of 15 amino acids. Trimming removed 2 bases from V and 1 base from J, with 12 bases in between. The entire variable domain, with the rest obtained from reference TRBV5-1 and TRBJ1-1, is as follows: KAGVTQTPRYLIKTRGQQVTLSCSPISGHRSVSWYQQTPGQGLQFLFEYFSETQRNKGNFPGRFSGRQFSNSRSEMNVSTLELGDSALYLCASSLVDSRNTEAFFGQGTRLTVV.

The V gene is TRBV30, the J gene TRBJ1-1; D is undetermined. V was cut by 5 bases and J by 0 bases, with 4 bases left in between. Germline lookup yields CDR1 GTSNPN and CDR2 SVGIG (reference sequence). CDR3 length equals 11 residues. The CDR3 here is CAWALNTEAFF. CDR3 coding DNA: TGTGCCTGGGCGCTGAACACTGAAGCTTTCTTT.

The V and J genes are TRBV5-1 and TRBJ1-1, with D possibly TRBD1 on 5 matching bases. V gave up 6 bases and J gave up 8 bases, with 17 bases separating them. Germline CDR1 SGHRS, CDR2 YFSETQ. The CDR3 is 13 amino acids. Here the CDR3 reads CASKAGPAVEAFF. The DNA of the CDR3 is TGCGCCAGCAAGGCGGGGCCTGCGGTCGAAGCTTTCTTT. The whole variable domain, filled in from reference TRBV5-1 and TRBJ1-1, reads KAGVTQTPRYLIKTRGQQVTLSCSPISGHRSVSWYQQTPGQGLQFLFEYFSETQRNKGNFPGRFSGRQFSNSRSEMNVSTLELGDSALYLCASKAGPAVEAFFGQGTRLTVV.